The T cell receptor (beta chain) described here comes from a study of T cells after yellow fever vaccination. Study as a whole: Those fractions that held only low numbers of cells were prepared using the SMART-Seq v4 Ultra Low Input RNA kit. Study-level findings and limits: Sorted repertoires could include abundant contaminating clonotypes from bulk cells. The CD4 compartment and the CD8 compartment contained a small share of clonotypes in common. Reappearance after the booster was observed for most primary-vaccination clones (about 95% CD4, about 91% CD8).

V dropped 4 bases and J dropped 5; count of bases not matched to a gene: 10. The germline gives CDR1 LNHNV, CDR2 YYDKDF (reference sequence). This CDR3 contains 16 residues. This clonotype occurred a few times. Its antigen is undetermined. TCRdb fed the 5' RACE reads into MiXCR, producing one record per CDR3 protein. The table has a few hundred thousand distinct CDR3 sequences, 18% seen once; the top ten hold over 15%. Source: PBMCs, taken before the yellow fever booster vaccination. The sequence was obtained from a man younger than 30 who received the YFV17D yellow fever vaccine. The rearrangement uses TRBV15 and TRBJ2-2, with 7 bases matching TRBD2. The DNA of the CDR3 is TGTGCCACCAGCACTCTCAGCGGGGCGGAGACCGGGGAGCTGTTTTTT. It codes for CATSTLSGAETGELFF.